This entry lists 11 T cell receptor beta chains sequenced from one sample in a study of cytomegalovirus exposure and HLA in healthy donors. Primers included in the PCR were 60 Vbeta and 13 Jbeta primers. Clones were sequenced by immunoSEQ multiplex PCR, and TCRdb holds only the in-frame ones, with some missing. The table has 130,000 to 150,000 clones, 55% to 85% seen once. Sequencing was carried out using PBMCs. Receptor source: a man aged 40-49 years in good health and CMV-seronegative.

J is TRBJ2-3 and V is TRBV9, with 7 bases identical to TRBD2. The CDR3 spans 16 residues. V was pared by 0 bases and J by 3 bases, with 7 bases of the junction left unmatched. Germline CDR1 and CDR2: SGDLS and YYNGEE. The CDR3 DNA reads TGTGCCAGCAGCGTAGGTGCTAGCGGAATAACAGATACGCAGTATTTT. Encoded protein: CASSVGASGITDTQYF.

The chain links TRBV15 to TRBJ2-2; TRBD1 aligns across 9 bases. With 0 bases clipped from V and 4 bases from J, the junction kept 6 bases outside the gene matches. Germline CDR1 reads LNHNV; CDR2 reads YYDKDF (reference sequence). The CDR3 totals 17 residues. The CDR3 DNA reads TGTGCCACCAGCAGAGATAGGACAGGGGCCATCACCGGGGAGCTGTTTTTT. Amino acids: CATSRDRTGAITGELFF.

This rearrangement joins TRBV6-5 to TRBJ2-3, with 9 bases fitting TRBD1. V was clipped by 6 bases and J by 2 bases; unmatched bases: 6. This CDR3 is 15 amino acids long. Germline lookup yields CDR1 MNHEY and CDR2 SVGAGI. The CDR3 reads CASRNDRGITDTQYF. CDR3 DNA sequence: TGTGCCAGCAGAAACGACAGGGGGATCACAGATACGCAGTATTTT.

The rearrangement uses TRBV6-5 and TRBJ2-7; tentatively, D is TRBD2 (6 bases). This CDR3 has 14 amino acids. The V gene's germline CDR1 is MNHEY and CDR2 SVGAGI. Trimming left V 5 bases short and J 2 bases short, with 13 bases between. The CDR3 loop reads CASSIRLGPYEQYF. The CDR3, as DNA: TGTGCCAGCAGTATTAGACTAGGTCCCTACGAGCAGTACTTC.

Only one count was recorded for this clone. This chain uses TRBV5-1 with TRBJ1-4; no clear D gene. The V and J ends lost 0 bases and 2 bases respectively, with 8 bases between them. CDR1 is SGHRS and CDR2 is YFSETQ in the germline V gene. This CDR3 region has 15 residues. CDR3 nucleotides: TGCGCCAGCAGCTTGGTGGGGAGTACTAATGAAAAACTGTTTTTT. Amino acid sequence: CASSLVGSTNEKLFF.

The chain recombines TRBV4-3 with TRBJ1-3, with TRBD1 matching 7 bases. The J segment lost 0 bases and the V segment lost 5 bases, leaving 10 bases of the junction unmatched. Germline V gene sequence: CDR1 LGHNA, CDR2 YSLEER. CDR3 length: 17 amino acids. CDR3 region: CASSFSWDSSSGNTIYF. CDR3 nucleotide sequence: TGCGCCAGCAGCTTTTCTTGGGACAGCAGCTCTGGAAACACCATATATTTT.

This clone was observed a handful of times. V is TRBV7-9 and J is TRBJ2-2; D not certain. The CDR3 contains 12 residues. Trimming removed 2 bases from V and 7 bases from J, with 5 bases in between. Per the germline V gene, CDR1 is SEHNR and CDR2 is FQNEAQ (reference sequence). The CDR3 nucleotides read TGTGCCAGCAGCTTACCCCTCGGGGAGCTGTTTTTT. Translation gives CASSLPLGELFF.

V usage is TRBV7-2 and J usage is TRBJ1-2, with 7 nucleotides matching TRBD1. Trimming removed 6 bases from V and 3 bases from J; junction bases left unmatched: 7. The CDR3 sequence is 14 residues long. Germline assignment: CDR1 SGHTA and CDR2 FQGNSA. This CDR3 is CASSPTGVDYGYTF. As DNA, the CDR3 is TGTGCCAGCAGTCCCACAGGGGTGGACTATGGCTACACCTTC.

The chain couples TRBV19 to TRBJ2-1; D not certain. Germline CDR1 LNHDA, CDR2 SQIVND (reference sequence). V shed 10 bases and J shed 14 bases, with 18 bases lying between them. The CDR3 is 11 amino acids. CDR3 sequence: CAIQVGQSKFF. The CDR3 DNA follows: TGTGCCATTCAGGTTGGGCAGTCCAAGTTCTTC.

The rearrangement uses TRBV19 and TRBJ2-3, with D uncertain. The CDR3 is 15 amino acids. The germline CDR1 and CDR2 sequences are LNHDA and SQIVND (reference sequence). V gave up 7 bases and J gave up 4 bases, with 18 bases separating them. Here the CDR3 reads CASTNKRRSADTQYF. Written as DNA, the CDR3 is TGTGCCAGTACCAATAAAAGGCGGAGCGCAGATACGCAGTATTTT.

V usage is TRBV19 and J usage is TRBJ2-5; 7 nucleotides agree with TRBD1. Germline values: CDR1 LNHDA, CDR2 SQIVND (reference sequence). The V gene end was trimmed by 4 bases and the J gene end by 1 base; junction bases not matched to a gene: 0. This CDR3 region has 13 residues. CDR3: CASSRDSQETQYF. The DNA for the CDR3 is TGTGCCAGTAGTAGGGACAGCCAAGAGACCCAGTACTTC.